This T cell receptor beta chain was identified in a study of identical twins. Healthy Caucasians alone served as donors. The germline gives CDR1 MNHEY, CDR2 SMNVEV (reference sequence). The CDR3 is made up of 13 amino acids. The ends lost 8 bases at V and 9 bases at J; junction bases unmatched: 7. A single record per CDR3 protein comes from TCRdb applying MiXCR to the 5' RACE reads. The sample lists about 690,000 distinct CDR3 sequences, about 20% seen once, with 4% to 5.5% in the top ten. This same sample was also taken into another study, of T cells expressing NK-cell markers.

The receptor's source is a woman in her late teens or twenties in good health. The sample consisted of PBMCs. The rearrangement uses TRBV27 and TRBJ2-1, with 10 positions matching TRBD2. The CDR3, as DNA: TGTGCCAGCGGGGCTAGCGGGAGATTTGAGCAGTTCTTC. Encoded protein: CASGASGRFEQFF.